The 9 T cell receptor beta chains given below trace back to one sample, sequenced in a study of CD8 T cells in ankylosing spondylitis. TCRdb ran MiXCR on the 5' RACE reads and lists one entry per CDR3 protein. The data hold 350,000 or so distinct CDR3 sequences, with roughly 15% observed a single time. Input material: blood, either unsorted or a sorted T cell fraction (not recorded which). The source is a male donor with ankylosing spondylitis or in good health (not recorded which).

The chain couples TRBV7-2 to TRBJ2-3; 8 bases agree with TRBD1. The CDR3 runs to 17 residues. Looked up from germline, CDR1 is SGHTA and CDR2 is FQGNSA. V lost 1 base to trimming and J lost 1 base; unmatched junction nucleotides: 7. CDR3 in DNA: TGTGCCAGCAGCTTAGGGGGGACAGGTGTTCGCACAGATACGCAGTATTTT. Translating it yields CASSLGGTGVRTDTQYF. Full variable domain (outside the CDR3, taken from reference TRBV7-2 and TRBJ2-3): GAGVSQSPSNKVTEKGKDVELRCDPISGHTALYWYRQSLGQGLEFLIYFQGNSAPDKSGLPSDRFSAERTGGSVSTLTIQRTQQEDSAVYLCASSLGGTGVRTDTQYFGPGTRLTVL.

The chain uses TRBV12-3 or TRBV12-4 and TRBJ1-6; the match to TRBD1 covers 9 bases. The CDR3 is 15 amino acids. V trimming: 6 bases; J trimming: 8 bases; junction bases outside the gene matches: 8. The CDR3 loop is CASSQSGQGHSPLHF. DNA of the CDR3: TGTGCCAGCAGCCAGTCGGGACAGGGCCATTCACCCCTCCACTTT.

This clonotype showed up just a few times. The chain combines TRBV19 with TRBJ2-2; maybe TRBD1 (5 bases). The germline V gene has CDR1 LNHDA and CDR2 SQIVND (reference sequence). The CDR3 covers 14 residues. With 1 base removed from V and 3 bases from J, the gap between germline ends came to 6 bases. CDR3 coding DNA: TGTGCCAGTAGTATAGGACAGTACACCGGGGAGCTGTTTTTT. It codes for CASSIGQYTGELFF.

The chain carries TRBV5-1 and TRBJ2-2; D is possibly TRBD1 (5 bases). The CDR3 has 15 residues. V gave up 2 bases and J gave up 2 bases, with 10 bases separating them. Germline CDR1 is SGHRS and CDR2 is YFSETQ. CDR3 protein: CASSFLQVNTGELFF. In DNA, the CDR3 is TGCGCCAGCAGCTTCCTACAGGTTAACACCGGGGAGCTGTTTTTT.

The CDR3 protein is CASSRQGETETQYF. DNA for the CDR3: TGTGCCAGCTCCCGACAGGGGGAAACGGAGACCCAGTACTTC. The genes are TRBV5-6 and TRBJ2-5; 9 nucleotides align to TRBD1. V shed 7 bases and J 5 bases; nucleotides not matched to a gene: 9. The CDR3 sequence is 14 residues long. Germline CDR1 and CDR2: SGHDT and YYEEEE.

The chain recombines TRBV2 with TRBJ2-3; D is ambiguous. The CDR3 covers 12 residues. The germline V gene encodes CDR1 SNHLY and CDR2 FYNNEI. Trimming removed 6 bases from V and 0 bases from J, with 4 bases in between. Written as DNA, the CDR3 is TGTGCCAGCAGCATTAGCACAGATACGCAGTATTTT. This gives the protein CASSISTDTQYF.

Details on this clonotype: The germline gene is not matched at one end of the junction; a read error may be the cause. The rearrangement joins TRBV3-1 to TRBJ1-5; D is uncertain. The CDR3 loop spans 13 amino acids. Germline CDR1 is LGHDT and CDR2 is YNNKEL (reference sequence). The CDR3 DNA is TGTGGCAGCAGCCAAAGTATGAAACAGCCCCAGCATTTT. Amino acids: CGSSQSMKQPQHF.

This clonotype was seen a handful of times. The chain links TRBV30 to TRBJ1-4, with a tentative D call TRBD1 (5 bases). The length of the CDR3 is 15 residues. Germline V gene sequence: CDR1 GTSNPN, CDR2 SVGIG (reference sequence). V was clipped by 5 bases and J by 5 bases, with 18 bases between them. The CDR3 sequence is CAWSTRGKLNEKLFF. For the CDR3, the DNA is TGTGCCTGGTCGACCCGGGGGAAGCTGAATGAAAAACTGTTTTTT.

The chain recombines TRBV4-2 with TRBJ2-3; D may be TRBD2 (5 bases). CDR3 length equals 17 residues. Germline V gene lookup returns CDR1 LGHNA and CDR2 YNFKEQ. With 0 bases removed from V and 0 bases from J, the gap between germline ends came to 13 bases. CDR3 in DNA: TGTGCCAGCAGCCAAGATCAGGACTCCTCTAGCACAGATACGCAGTATTTT. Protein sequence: CASSQDQDSSSTDTQYF.